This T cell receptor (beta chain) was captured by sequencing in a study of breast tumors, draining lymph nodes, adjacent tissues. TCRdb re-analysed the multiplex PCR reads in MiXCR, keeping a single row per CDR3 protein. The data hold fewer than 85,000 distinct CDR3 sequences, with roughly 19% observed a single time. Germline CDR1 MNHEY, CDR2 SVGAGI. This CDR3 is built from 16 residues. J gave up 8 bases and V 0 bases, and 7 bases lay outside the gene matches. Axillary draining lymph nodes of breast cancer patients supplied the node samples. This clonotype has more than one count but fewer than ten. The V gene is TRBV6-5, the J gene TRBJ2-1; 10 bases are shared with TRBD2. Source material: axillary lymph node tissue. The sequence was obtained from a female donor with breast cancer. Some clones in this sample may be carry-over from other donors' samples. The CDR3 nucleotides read TGTGCCAGCAGTTACTCTGGTACTAGCGGGACTCATGAGCAGTTCTTC. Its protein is CASSYSGTSGTHEQFF.